Each of the 8 T cell receptor beta chains below was sequenced from the same sample in a study. TCRdb fed the RT-PCR reads into MiXCR, producing one record per CDR3 protein. The data hold about 680,000 distinct CDR3 sequences, with 14% observed a single time. Sequencing was performed on memory CD4+ T cells from blood. These receptors were obtained from a female donor in good health, serving as a healthy control.

The rearrangement uses TRBV20-1 and TRBJ1-5, with TRBD1 as a possible D gene (6 bases). Germline V gene data show CDR1 as DFQATT and CDR2 as SNEGSKA (reference sequence). Trimming took off 4 bases at V and 6 bases at J, with 13 bases between the two ends. This CDR3 has 13 residues. The CDR3 region has the DNA TGCAGTGCTACAGGGGAGGCGGTTCAGCCCCAGCATTTT. This encodes CSATGEAVQPQHF.

This clonotype has a count of ten or more. This chain joins TRBV10-3 and TRBJ2-5, with D unclear. V shed 6 bases and J shed 1 base, with 9 bases lying between them. The CDR3 runs to 13 residues. Per germline, CDR1 ENHRY and CDR2 SYGVKD. DNA of the CDR3: TGTGCCATCAGGCCACCCCTCCAAGAGACCCAGTACTTC. It is translated as CAIRPPLQETQYF.

The genes are TRBV20-1 and TRBJ1-4, with 9 bases that match TRBD1. V shed 6 bases and J 6 bases; nucleotides not matched to a gene: 14. Germline CDR1 is DFQATT and CDR2 is SNEGSKA (reference sequence). CDR3 length: 16 residues. CDR3 region: CSANSRTGETDEKLFF. The CDR3 DNA sequence: TGCAGTGCCAATAGTCGGACAGGGGAGACGGATGAAAAACTGTTTTTT.

Notes on this clonotype: A read error may explain this, as a much larger clone is one base away. The rearrangement joins TRBV29-1 to TRBJ2-5, with D perhaps TRBD1 (6 bases). CDR1 SQVTM and CDR2 ANQGSEA come from the germline V gene. The CDR3 runs 12 residues. Trimming stripped 7 bases from V and 5 bases from J, with 14 bases between. CDR3 sequence reads: CSAADSTETQYF. In nucleotides, the CDR3 is TGCAGCGCCGCGGACAGTACGGAGACCCAGTACTTC.

This chain uses TRBV11-3 with TRBJ2-1; TRBD2 aligns across 7 bases. The CDR3 loop spans 13 amino acids. Germline V lookup: CDR1 SGHNT, CDR2 YENEEA. V shed 4 bases and J 9 bases; nucleotides not matched to a gene: 6. DNA for the CDR3: TGTGCCAGCAGCTCCTCACTAGCGAGTGAGCAGTTCTTC. This encodes CASSSSLASEQFF.

This clonotype appeared a few times. This chain joins TRBV12-3 or TRBV12-4 and TRBJ1-5; 8 bases map to TRBD1. The length of the CDR3 is 13 residues. The V segment lost 9 bases and the J segment 5 bases; nucleotides outside the gene matches: 6. The chain's CDR3 is CASAGQEDQPQHF. The CDR3 region has the DNA TGTGCCAGTGCGGGACAGGAGGATCAGCCCCAGCATTTT.

This chain links TRBV29-1 with TRBJ2-2, with 7 bases lining up with TRBD2. V lost 6 bases and J lost 0; bases outside the gene matches: 4. This CDR3 region has 14 residues. Looked up from germline, CDR1 is SQVTM and CDR2 is ANQGSEA. The CDR3 protein is CSVQRGANTGELFF. The DNA of the CDR3 is TGCAGCGTCCAGCGGGGAGCGAACACCGGGGAGCTGTTTTTT.

This clonotype was seen at least ten times. The chain uses TRBV20-1 and TRBJ2-5; D perhaps matches TRBD2 (5 bases). The CDR3 extends over 14 amino acids. Per the germline V gene, CDR1 is DFQATT and CDR2 is SNEGSKA (reference sequence). V gave up 3 bases and J gave up 7 bases, with 18 bases separating them. The CDR3 spells CSARQEVSWGTQYF. The CDR3 region has the DNA TGCAGTGCTAGGCAGGAGGTGTCATGGGGGACCCAGTACTTC.